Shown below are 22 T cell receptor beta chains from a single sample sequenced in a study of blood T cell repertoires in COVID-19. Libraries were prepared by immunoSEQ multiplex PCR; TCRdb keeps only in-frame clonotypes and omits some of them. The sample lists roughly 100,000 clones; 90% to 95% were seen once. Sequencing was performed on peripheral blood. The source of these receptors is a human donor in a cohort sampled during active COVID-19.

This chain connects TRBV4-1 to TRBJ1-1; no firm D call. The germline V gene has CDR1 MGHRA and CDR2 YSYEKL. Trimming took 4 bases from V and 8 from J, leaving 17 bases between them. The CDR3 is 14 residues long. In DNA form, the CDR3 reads TGCGCCAGCAGCCTCGATATGGGGAGTTCCGAAGCTTTCTTT. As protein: CASSLDMGSSEAFF.

In DNA form, the CDR3 reads TGTGCCAGCAGTGAAGGACAGGGCCGAGAGACCCAGTACTTC. This translates into CASSEGQGRETQYF. This chain links TRBV6-1 with TRBJ2-5; 7 bases are shared with TRBD1. Germline V gene sequence: CDR1 MNHNS, CDR2 SASEGT. V was pared by 1 base and J by 4 bases, with 3 bases of the junction left unmatched. This CDR3 has 14 amino acids.

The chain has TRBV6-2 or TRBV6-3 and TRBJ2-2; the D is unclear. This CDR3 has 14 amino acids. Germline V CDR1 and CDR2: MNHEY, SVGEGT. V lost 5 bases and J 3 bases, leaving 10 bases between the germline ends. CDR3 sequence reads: CASSLPGYTGELFF. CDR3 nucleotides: TGTGCCAGCAGTCTCCCCGGGTACACCGGGGAGCTGTTTTTT.

The CDR3: CASSFPGQQTQYF. CDR3 sequence (DNA): TGTGCCAGCAGTTTCCCGGGACAGCAGACCCAGTACTTC. The V gene is TRBV6-2 or TRBV6-3, the J gene TRBJ2-5; 7 positions agree with TRBD1. The germline CDR1 and CDR2 sequences are MNHEY and SVGEGT. The V and J ends lost 4 bases and 6 bases, in that order; junction bases with no gene match: 5. The CDR3 covers 13 residues.

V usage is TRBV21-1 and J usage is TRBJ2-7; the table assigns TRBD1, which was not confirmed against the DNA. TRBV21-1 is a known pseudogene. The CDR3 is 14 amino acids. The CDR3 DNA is TGTGCCAGCAGCAAAGGGGACAGGGGTGACGAGCAGTACTTC. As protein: CASSKGDRGDEQYF.

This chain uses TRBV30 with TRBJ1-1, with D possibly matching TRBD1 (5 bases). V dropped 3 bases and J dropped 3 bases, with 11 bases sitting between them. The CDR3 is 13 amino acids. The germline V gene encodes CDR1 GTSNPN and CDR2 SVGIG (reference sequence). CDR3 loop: CAWRTQGYTEAFF. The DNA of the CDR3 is TGTGCCTGGAGGACTCAGGGTTACACTGAAGCTTTCTTT.

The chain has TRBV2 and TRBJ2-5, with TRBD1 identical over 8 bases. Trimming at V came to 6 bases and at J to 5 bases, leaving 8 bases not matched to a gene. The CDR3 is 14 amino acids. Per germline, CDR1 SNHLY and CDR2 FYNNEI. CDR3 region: CASSPGTGEETQYF. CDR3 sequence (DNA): TGTGCCAGCAGCCCCGGGACAGGCGAGGAGACCCAGTACTTC.

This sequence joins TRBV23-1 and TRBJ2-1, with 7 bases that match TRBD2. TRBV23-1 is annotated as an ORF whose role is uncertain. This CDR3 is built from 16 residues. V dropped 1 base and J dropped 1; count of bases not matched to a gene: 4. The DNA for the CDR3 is TGCGCCAGCAGTCAATTTGACGGGGGGTCCTACAATGAGCAGTTCTTC. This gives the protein CASSQFDGGSYNEQFF.

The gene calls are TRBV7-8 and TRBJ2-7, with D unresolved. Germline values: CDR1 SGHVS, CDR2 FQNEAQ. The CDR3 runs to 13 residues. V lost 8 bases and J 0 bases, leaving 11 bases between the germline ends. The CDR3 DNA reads TGTGCCAGCTTGTCCCGGAGCTCCTACGAGCAGTACTTC. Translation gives CASLSRSSYEQYF.

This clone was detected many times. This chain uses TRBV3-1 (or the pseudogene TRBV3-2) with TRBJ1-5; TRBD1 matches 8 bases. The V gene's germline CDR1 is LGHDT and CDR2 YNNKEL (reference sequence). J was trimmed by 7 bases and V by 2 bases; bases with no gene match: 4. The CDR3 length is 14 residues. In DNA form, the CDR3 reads TGTGCCAGCAGCCAACAAACAGGGGGACAGCCCCAGCATTTT. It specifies CASSQQTGGQPQHF.

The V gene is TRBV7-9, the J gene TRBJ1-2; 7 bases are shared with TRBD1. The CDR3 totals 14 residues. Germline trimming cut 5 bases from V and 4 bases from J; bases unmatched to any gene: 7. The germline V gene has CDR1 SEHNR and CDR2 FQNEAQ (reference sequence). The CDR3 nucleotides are TGTGCCAGCAGCCTCTCCACAGGGGCCTATGGCTACACCTTC. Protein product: CASSLSTGAYGYTF.

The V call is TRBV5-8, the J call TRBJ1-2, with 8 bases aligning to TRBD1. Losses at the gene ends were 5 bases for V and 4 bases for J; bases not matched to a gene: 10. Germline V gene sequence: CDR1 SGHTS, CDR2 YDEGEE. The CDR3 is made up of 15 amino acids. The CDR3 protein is CASSPQGAPLYGYTF. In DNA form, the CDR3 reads TGTGCCAGCAGTCCCCAGGGGGCGCCGCTCTATGGCTACACCTTC.

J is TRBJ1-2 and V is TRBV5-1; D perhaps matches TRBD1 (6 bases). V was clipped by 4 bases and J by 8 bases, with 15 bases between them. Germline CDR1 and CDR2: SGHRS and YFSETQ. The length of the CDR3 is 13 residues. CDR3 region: CASSPRQADGYTF. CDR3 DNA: TGCGCCAGCAGCCCCAGACAGGCGGACGGCTACACCTTC.

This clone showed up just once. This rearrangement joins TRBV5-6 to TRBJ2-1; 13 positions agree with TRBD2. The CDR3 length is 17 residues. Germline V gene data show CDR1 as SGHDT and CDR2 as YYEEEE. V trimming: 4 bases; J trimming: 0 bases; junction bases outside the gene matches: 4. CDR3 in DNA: TGTGCCAGCAGCCTAGGGACTAGCGGGACCTCCTACAATGAGCAGTTCTTC. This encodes CASSLGTSGTSYNEQFF.

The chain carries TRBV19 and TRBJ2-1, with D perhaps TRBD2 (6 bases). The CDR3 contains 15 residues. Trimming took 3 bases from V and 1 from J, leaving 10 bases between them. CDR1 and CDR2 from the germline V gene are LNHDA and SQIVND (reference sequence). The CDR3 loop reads CASSMDGGSYNEQFF. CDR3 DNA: TGTGCCAGTAGTATGGACGGGGGTTCCTACAATGAGCAGTTCTTC.

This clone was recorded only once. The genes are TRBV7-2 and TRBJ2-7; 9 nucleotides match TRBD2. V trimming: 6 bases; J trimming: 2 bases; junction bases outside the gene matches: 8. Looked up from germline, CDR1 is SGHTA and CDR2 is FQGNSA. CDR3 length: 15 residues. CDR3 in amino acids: CASREGLAGTYEQYF. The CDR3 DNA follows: TGTGCCAGCAGAGAGGGCCTAGCGGGGACCTACGAGCAGTACTTC.

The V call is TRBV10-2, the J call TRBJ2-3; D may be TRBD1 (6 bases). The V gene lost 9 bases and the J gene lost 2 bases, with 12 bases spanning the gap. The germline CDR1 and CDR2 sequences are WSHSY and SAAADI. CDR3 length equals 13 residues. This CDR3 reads CASSGHYTDTQYF. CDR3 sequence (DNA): TGCGCCAGTTCGGGACACTACACAGATACGCAGTATTTT.

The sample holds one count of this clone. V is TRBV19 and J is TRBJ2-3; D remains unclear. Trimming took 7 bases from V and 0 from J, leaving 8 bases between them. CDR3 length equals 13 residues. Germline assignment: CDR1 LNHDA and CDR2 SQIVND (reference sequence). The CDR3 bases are TGTGCCAGTAAGCCGAGTAGCACAGATACGCAGTATTTT. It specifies CASKPSSTDTQYF.

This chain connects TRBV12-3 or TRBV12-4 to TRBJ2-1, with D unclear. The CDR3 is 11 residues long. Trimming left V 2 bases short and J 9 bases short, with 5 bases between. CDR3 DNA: TGTGCCAGCAGTTTATTTAGTGAGCAGTTCTTC. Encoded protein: CASSLFSEQFF.

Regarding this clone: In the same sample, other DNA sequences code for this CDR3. DNA of the CDR3: TGTGCCAGCAGCTTACAGGGGAGCTCCTATAATTCACCCCTCCACTTT. Encoded protein: CASSLQGSSYNSPLHF. The chain recombines TRBV27 with TRBJ1-6; 7 bases fit TRBD1. With V trimmed by 6 bases and J by 0 bases, 5 bases remained unmatched. Per germline, CDR1 MNHEY and CDR2 SMNVEV (reference sequence). The CDR3 totals 16 residues.

The CDR3, as DNA: TGTGCCAGCAGTTCGGACAGGGGAGAGAACACTGAAGCTTTCTTT. Protein: CASSSDRGENTEAFF. The chain has TRBV6-2 or TRBV6-3 and TRBJ1-1; 9 bases fit TRBD1. The CDR3 has 15 residues. With 4 bases clipped from V and 1 base from J, the junction kept 4 bases outside the gene matches. From germline, CDR1 is MNHEY and CDR2 SVGEGT.

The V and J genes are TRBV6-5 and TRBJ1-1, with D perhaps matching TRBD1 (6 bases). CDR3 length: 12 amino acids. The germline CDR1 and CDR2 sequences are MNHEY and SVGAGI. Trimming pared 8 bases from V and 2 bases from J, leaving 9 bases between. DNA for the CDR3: TGTGCCAGCGACAGGACTAACACTGAAGCTTTCTTT. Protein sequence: CASDRTNTEAFF.